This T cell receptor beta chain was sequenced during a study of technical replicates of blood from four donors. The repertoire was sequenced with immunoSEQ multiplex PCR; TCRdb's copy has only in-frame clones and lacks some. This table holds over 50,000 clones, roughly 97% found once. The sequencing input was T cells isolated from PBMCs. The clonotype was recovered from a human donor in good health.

The DNA for the CDR3 is TGTGCCAGCTCACAGGGACAGAATGAAAAACTGTTTTTT. Translation gives CASSQGQNEKLFF. The chain joins TRBV18 to TRBJ1-4, with 7 nucleotides matching TRBD1. The CDR3 is made up of 13 amino acids. The J segment lost 5 bases and the V segment lost 4 bases, leaving 1 base of the junction unmatched. Germline CDR1 and CDR2: KGHSH and LQKENI.